The 27 T cell receptor beta chains presented below share a single source sample, sequenced in a study of blood T cell repertoires in COVID-19. TCRdb's table, derived via immunoSEQ multiplex PCR, lists solely in-frame clones and lacks some. The repertoire has 200,000 or so clones, approximately 82% of them found once; the top ten carry about 6.9%. The sequenced sample was peripheral blood. The origin of the receptors is a human donor with acute or convalescent COVID-19. The donor label of this sample is uncertain.

The chain couples TRBV19 to TRBJ2-1, with 7 positions matching TRBD1. Germline-derived CDR1 and CDR2 are LNHDA and SQIVND (reference sequence). CDR3 length: 16 amino acids. J was trimmed by 10 bases and V by 0 bases; bases with no gene match: 12. For the CDR3, the DNA is TGTGCCAGTAGTATAGATCGCGGGTACAGGGGAGAGGAGCAGTTCTTC. Its protein is CASSIDRGYRGEEQFF.

In its sample, this clone was seen once. The CDR3 loop is CASSSTVGGYTF. DNA for the CDR3: TGTGCCAGCAGTTCGACAGTAGGTGGCTACACCTTC. V usage is TRBV28 and J usage is TRBJ1-2; the D gene is possibly TRBD1 (5 bases). The V and J ends lost 4 bases and 7 bases respectively, with 10 bases between them. CDR1 is MDHEN, CDR2 SYDVKM, per germline. The CDR3 has 12 residues.

The chain's CDR3 is CAVSGRDYEQYF. CDR3 nucleotide sequence: TGTGCCGTAAGTGGGAGGGACTACGAGCAGTACTTC. This chain connects TRBV19 to TRBJ2-7; 7 positions match TRBD2. With 11 bases clipped from V and 3 bases from J, the junction kept 7 bases outside the gene matches. CDR1 is LNHDA and CDR2 is SQIVND in the germline V gene (reference sequence). The CDR3 length is 12 residues. The full variable domain, with the rest looked up from reference TRBV19 and TRBJ2-7, is DGGITQSPKYLFRKEGQNVTLSCEQNLNHDAMYWYRQDPGQGLRLIYYSQIVNDFQKGDIAEGYSVSREKKESFPLTVTSAQKNPTAFYLCAVSGRDYEQYFGPGTRLTVT.

This clone was recorded only once. The chain links TRBV5-1 to TRBJ2-1; 10 nucleotides align to TRBD2. The CDR3 length is 15 residues. After removal of 0 bases from V and 7 bases from J, the junction contained 4 bases not matched to a gene. Germline loops: CDR1 SGHRS, CDR2 YFSETQ. In nucleotides, the CDR3 is TGCGCCAGCAGCTTGGAAGCTAGCGGGAGAAATGAGCAGTTCTTC. It encodes CASSLEASGRNEQFF.

The chain uses TRBV7-3 and TRBJ1-1; D is possibly TRBD1 (6 bases). This CDR3 has 15 residues. V shed 1 base and J shed 8 bases, with 17 bases lying between them. Germline V gene sequence: CDR1 SGHTA, CDR2 FQGTGA. In nucleotides, the CDR3 is TGTGCCAGCAGCTTAATGGGGGCCCCGTCGGAGGAAGCTTTCTTT. This translates into CASSLMGAPSEEAFF.

On this clone: Other nucleotide sequences in the sample specify the same CDR3. The chain combines TRBV12-5 with TRBJ2-3, with D perhaps TRBD1 (5 bases). V shed 0 bases and J shed 2 bases, with 9 bases lying between them. The CDR3 contains 15 residues. Germline-derived CDR1 and CDR2 are LGHNT and FRNRAP. Here the CDR3 DNA reads TGTGCTAGTGGTTTGGTATTGGGGCCCACAGATACGCAGTATTTT. Amino acids: CASGLVLGPTDTQYF.

The J gene is TRBJ2-6, the V gene TRBV25-1; 7 bases agree with TRBD2. The CDR3 spans 16 residues. CDR1 MGHDK and CDR2 SYGVNS come from the germline V gene. The trim removed 3 bases at V and 0 bases at J, leaving 2 bases unmatched. This chain's CDR3 is CASSDSGRSGANVLTF. CDR3 DNA: TGTGCCAGCAGTGATAGCGGGCGCTCTGGGGCCAACGTCCTGACTTTC.

The chain couples TRBV6-6 to TRBJ2-1; 7 nucleotides align to TRBD1. Germline V CDR1 and CDR2: MNHNY, SVGAGI (reference sequence). V gave up 6 bases and J gave up 6 bases; unmatched junction bases: 5. CDR3 length: 13 residues. In DNA form, the CDR3 reads TGTGCCAGCAGCCAACAGGGGTCCAATGAGCAGTTCTTC. This encodes CASSQQGSNEQFF.

The V gene is TRBV19, the J gene TRBJ1-5; a possible D gene is TRBD1 (5 bases). V was clipped by 0 bases and J by 7 bases, with 13 bases between them. Looked up from germline, CDR1 is LNHDA and CDR2 is SQIVND (reference sequence). CDR3 size: 15 residues. CDR3 loop: CASSIDQGVGQPQHF. DNA for the CDR3: TGTGCCAGTAGTATAGACCAAGGGGTCGGCCAGCCCCAGCATTTT.

The chain combines TRBV4-3 with TRBJ1-6; D ambiguous. The CDR3 is 13 amino acids. Germline CDR1 is LGHNA and CDR2 is YSLEER. The germline V and J ends were trimmed by 0 bases and 8 bases, with 5 bases remaining between them. CDR3 nucleotides: TGCGCCAGCAGCCAAGAGAGGGATTCACCCCTCCACTTT. This sequence encodes CASSQERDSPLHF.

This clone was seen more than once but under ten times. The chain links TRBV7-2 to TRBJ2-5; 7 nucleotides match TRBD1. Germline-derived CDR1 and CDR2 are SGHTA and FQGNSA. The CDR3 covers 15 residues. V lost 5 bases to trimming and J lost 2 bases; unmatched junction nucleotides: 8. The CDR3 sequence: CASSPPGQSQETQYF. CDR3 in DNA: TGTGCCAGCAGCCCGCCGGGACAGTCTCAAGAGACCCAGTACTTC. Supplemented by reference TRBV7-2 and TRBJ2-5, the full variable domain reads GAGVSQSPSNKVTEKGKDVELRCDPISGHTALYWYRQSLGQGLEFLIYFQGNSAPDKSGLPSDRFSAERTGGSVSTLTIQRTQQEDSAVYLCASSPPGQSQETQYFGPGTRLLVL.

V usage is TRBV29-1 and J usage is TRBJ1-1, with a possible D match to TRBD1 (6 bases). The CDR3 is 14 residues long. Germline loops: CDR1 SQVTM, CDR2 ANQGSEA. V lost 5 bases to trimming and J lost 1 base, with 14 bases between them. This chain's CDR3 is CSVSFRGRNTEAFF. In DNA, the CDR3 is TGCAGCGTTTCCTTCAGGGGAAGGAACACTGAAGCTTTCTTT.

The chain uses TRBV5-1 and TRBJ2-3, with 7 bases that match TRBD2. Germline CDR1 reads SGHRS; CDR2 reads YFSETQ. The J segment lost 0 bases and the V segment lost 0 bases, leaving 1 base of the junction unmatched. The CDR3 sequence is 15 residues long. The CDR3 loop reads CASSLVSGSTDTQYF. CDR3 DNA: TGCGCCAGCAGCTTGGTTAGCGGGAGCACAGATACGCAGTATTTT.

In its sample, this clone was seen a few times. This chain joins TRBV2 and TRBJ1-3; weak D call: TRBD1 (6 bases). The CDR3 is made up of 15 amino acids. V dropped 6 bases and J dropped 2 bases, with 14 bases sitting between them. Germline lookup yields CDR1 SNHLY and CDR2 FYNNEI. CDR3 DNA: TGTGCCAGCAGGCTTACAGGGATCGCTGGAAACACCATATATTTT. The encoded protein is CASRLTGIAGNTIYF.

The V and J genes are TRBV9 and TRBJ1-4; TRBD1 aligns across 10 bases. Trimming at V came to 3 bases and at J to 4 bases, leaving 0 bases not matched to a gene. The CDR3 covers 14 residues. The germline V gene has CDR1 SGDLS and CDR2 YYNGEE. DNA for the CDR3: TGTGCCAGCAGCGGGACAGGGGGTAATGAAAAACTGTTTTTT. Amino acids: CASSGTGGNEKLFF.

The gene calls are TRBV5-1 and TRBJ1-1, with 8 nucleotides matching TRBD1. J was trimmed by 6 bases and V by 0 bases; bases with no gene match: 4. Germline V gene lookup returns CDR1 SGHRS and CDR2 YFSETQ. CDR3 length: 14 amino acids. The CDR3 DNA follows: TGCGCCAGCAGCTTGGGCCGGACAGGGCCTGAAGCTTTCTTT. It encodes CASSLGRTGPEAFF. Full variable domain (remainder filled in from reference TRBV5-1 and TRBJ1-1): KAGVTQTPRYLIKTRGQQVTLSCSPISGHRSVSWYQQTPGQGLQFLFEYFSETQRNKGNFPGRFSGRQFSNSRSEMNVSTLELGDSALYLCASSLGRTGPEAFFGQGTRLTVV.

The sample holds a few counts of this clone. The rearrangement links TRBV18 to TRBJ1-5, with 9 bases matching TRBD1. The ends lost 3 bases at V and 0 bases at J; junction bases unmatched: 9. The length of the CDR3 is 18 residues. CDR1 and CDR2 (germline): KGHSH, LQKENI. The CDR3 DNA reads as TGTGCCAGCTCACCTACCGCTCGGACAGGGGTTAGCAATCAGCCCCAGCATTTT. As protein: CASSPTARTGVSNQPQHF.

The chain carries TRBV7-2 and TRBJ2-3, with TRBD1 matching 9 bases. V was pared by 3 bases and J by 1 base, with 2 bases of the junction left unmatched. Germline lookup yields CDR1 SGHTA and CDR2 FQGNSA. The CDR3 has 15 amino acids. CDR3 sequence reads: CASSFRQGGTDTQYF. The CDR3 DNA sequence: TGTGCCAGCAGCTTCCGACAGGGGGGCACAGATACGCAGTATTTT.

This clone was counted only a few times. This chain uses TRBV5-4 with TRBJ1-3; 7 bases map to TRBD1. The CDR3 is 17 residues long. V lost 7 bases, J lost 0 bases, and 13 bases stayed unmatched. The germline CDR1 and CDR2 sequences are SGHNT and YYREEE (reference sequence). The CDR3: CASQAAGTEISGNTIYF. CDR3 sequence (DNA): TGTGCCAGCCAAGCCGCCGGGACAGAAATCTCTGGAAACACCATATATTTT.

This clone was picked up many times. This chain uses TRBV10-3 with TRBJ2-2, with TRBD2 identical over 11 bases. There are 15 residues in the CDR3. The V gene's germline CDR1 is ENHRY and CDR2 SYGVKD. V lost 10 bases and J lost 2; bases outside the gene matches: 6. CDR3 loop: CASGTSGTNTGELFF. In DNA form, the CDR3 reads TGTGCCAGCGGGACTAGCGGAACCAACACCGGGGAGCTGTTTTTT.

J is TRBJ2-5 and V is TRBV28; D is possibly TRBD1 (8 bases). This CDR3 contains 16 residues. Trimming took 2 bases from V and 4 from J, leaving 17 bases between them. Germline V lookup: CDR1 MDHEN, CDR2 SYDVKM. The CDR3 loop reads CASSLPQQGGGETQYF. CDR3 coding DNA: TGTGCCAGCAGTTTACCTCAACAGGGGGGGGGAGAGACCCAGTACTTC. The whole variable domain, filled in from reference TRBV28 and TRBJ2-5, reads DVKVTQSSRYLVKRTGEKVFLECVQDMDHENMFWYRQDPGLGLRLIYFSYDVKMKEKGDIPEGYSVSREKKERFSLILESASTNQTSMYLCASSLPQQGGGETQYFGPGTRLLVL.

This rearrangement joins TRBV5-1 to TRBJ1-1, with TRBD1 identical over 7 bases. Trimming took 4 bases from V and 5 from J; bases not matched to a gene: 5. Germline CDR1 SGHRS, CDR2 YFSETQ. CDR3 size: 13 residues. In DNA, the CDR3 is TGCGCCAGCAGCGAGACAGGGCGAACTGAAGCTTTCTTT. Protein: CASSETGRTEAFF.

This CDR3 is CASSRTSVAYNEQFF. The DNA for the CDR3 is TGTGCCAGCAGTCGGACTAGCGTGGCCTACAATGAGCAGTTCTTC. The chain recombines TRBV27 with TRBJ2-1; 9 nucleotides align to TRBD2. The germline V gene encodes CDR1 MNHEY and CDR2 SMNVEV (reference sequence). V gave up 5 bases and J gave up 2 bases; unmatched junction bases: 4. The CDR3 consists of 15 residues.

This chain joins TRBV9 and TRBJ2-2, with 10 positions matching TRBD1. The CDR3 is made up of 16 amino acids. The V gene end was trimmed by 4 bases and the J gene end by 2 bases; junction bases not matched to a gene: 5. Germline values: CDR1 SGDLS, CDR2 YYNGEE. The CDR3 nucleotides are TGTGCCAGCAGCAGGGGACAGGGGACCAACACCGGGGAGCTGTTTTTT. Its translation is CASSRGQGTNTGELFF.

The V call is TRBV10-3, the J call TRBJ2-3; D unresolved. CDR1 is ENHRY, CDR2 SYGVKD, per germline. Trimming removed 4 bases at V and 3 bases at J, with 5 bases between. The CDR3 has 12 residues. The DNA of the CDR3 is TGTGCCATCAGTGTGGAGACAGATACGCAGTATTTT. Translating it yields CAISVETDTQYF.

The J gene is TRBJ2-1, the V gene TRBV29-1; D remains ambiguous. Germline V gene data show CDR1 as SQVTM and CDR2 as ANQGSEA. CDR3 length: 12 residues. V was shortened by 0 bases and J by 4 bases, with 4 bases between the two germline ends. The CDR3 protein is CSVEDMYNEQFF. The CDR3 DNA reads TGCAGCGTTGAAGATATGTACAATGAGCAGTTCTTC.

This chain joins TRBV18 and TRBJ2-5, with D maybe TRBD1 (6 bases). The length of the CDR3 is 13 residues. Germline V gene lookup returns CDR1 KGHSH and CDR2 LQKENI. V dropped 3 bases and J dropped 5 bases, with 10 bases sitting between them. Here the CDR3 reads CASSPTGSETQYF. DNA of the CDR3: TGTGCCAGCTCACCCACAGGGTCGGAGACCCAGTACTTC. The variable domain in full, completed from reference TRBV18 and TRBJ2-5, reads NAGVMQNPRHLVRRRGQEARLRCSPMKGHSHVYWYRQLPEEGLKFMVYLQKENIIDESGMPKERFSAEFPKEGPSILRIQQVVRGDSAAYFCASSPTGSETQYFGPGTRLLVL.